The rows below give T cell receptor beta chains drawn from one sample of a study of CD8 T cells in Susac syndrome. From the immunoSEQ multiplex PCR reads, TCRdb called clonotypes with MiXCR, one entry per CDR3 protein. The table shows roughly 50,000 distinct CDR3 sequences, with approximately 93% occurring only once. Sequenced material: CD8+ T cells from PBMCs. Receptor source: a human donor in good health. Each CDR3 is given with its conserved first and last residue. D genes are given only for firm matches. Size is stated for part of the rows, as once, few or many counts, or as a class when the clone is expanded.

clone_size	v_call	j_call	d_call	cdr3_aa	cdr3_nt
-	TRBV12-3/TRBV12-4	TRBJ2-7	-	CASSPDGTSLSYEQYF	TGTGCCAGCAGTCCCGATGGGACATCCCTCTCCTACGAGCAGTACTTC
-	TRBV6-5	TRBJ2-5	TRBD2	CASSILAGGGETQYF	TGTGCCAGCAGTATACTAGCGGGAGGGGGAGAGACCCAGTACTTC
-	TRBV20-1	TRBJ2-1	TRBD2	CSADKRGNEQFF	TGCAGTGCTGATAAGCGGGGCAATGAGCAGTTCTTC
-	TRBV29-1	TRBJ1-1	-	CSVEGQGGTEAFF	TGCAGCGTTGAGGGGCAGGGAGGCACTGAAGCTTTCTTT
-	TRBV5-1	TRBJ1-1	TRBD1	CASSRGQGDTEAFF	TGCGCCAGCAGCCGGGGACAGGGTGACACTGAAGCTTTCTTT
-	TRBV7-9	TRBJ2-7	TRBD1	CASSPPGQGTYEQYF	TGTGCCAGCAGCCCTCCGGGACAGGGTACCTACGAGCAGTACTTC
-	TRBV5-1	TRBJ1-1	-	CASSLARATEAFF	TGCGCCAGCAGCTTGGCCAGGGCTACTGAAGCTTTCTTT
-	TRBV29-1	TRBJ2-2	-	CSVIENTGELFF	TGCAGCGTCATAGAAAACACCGGGGAGCTGTTTTTT
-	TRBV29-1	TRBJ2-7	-	CSVVGEFDEQYF	TGCAGCGTTGTTGGAGAGTTCGACGAGCAGTACTTC
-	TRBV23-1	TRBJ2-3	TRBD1	CASSLGRGKDTQYF	TGCGCCAGCAGTCTGGGCAGGGGGAAAGATACGCAGTATTTT
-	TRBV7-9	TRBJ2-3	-	CASSLGLSSTDTQYF	TGTGCCAGCAGCTTAGGCCTTTCAAGCACAGATACGCAGTATTTT
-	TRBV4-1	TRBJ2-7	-	CASSQETDLYEQYF	TGCGCCAGCAGCCAAGAGACAGACCTCTACGAGCAGTACTTC
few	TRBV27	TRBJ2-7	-	CASSLAGSSYEQYF	TGTGCCAGCAGTTTGGCAGGGTCGTCCTACGAGCAGTACTTC
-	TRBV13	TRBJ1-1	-	CASLMAGAATEAFF	TGTGCCAGCCTAATGGCAGGGGCGGCGACTGAAGCTTTCTTT
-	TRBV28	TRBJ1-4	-	CASSPLGGNEKLFF	TGTGCCAGCAGTCCCCTAGGGGGAAATGAAAAACTGTTTTTT
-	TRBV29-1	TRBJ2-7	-	CSVEDRRSSSYEQYF	TGCAGCGTTGAAGATCGGAGGAGTAGCTCCTACGAGCAGTACTTC
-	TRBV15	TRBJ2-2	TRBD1	CATSSRDRAPGELFF	TGTGCCACCAGCAGTCGCGACAGGGCTCCCGGGGAGCTGTTTTTT
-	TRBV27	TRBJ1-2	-	CASSLSAGGGYTF	TGTGCCAGCAGTTTATCAGCAGGCGGGGGCTACACCTTC
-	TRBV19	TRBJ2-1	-	CASSIGQSSYNEQFF	TGTGCCAGTAGTATAGGCCAGTCCTCCTACAATGAGCAGTTCTTC
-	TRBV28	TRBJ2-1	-	CASSLMNLGNEQFF	TGTGCCAGCAGTTTAATGAACCTGGGCAATGAGCAGTTCTTC
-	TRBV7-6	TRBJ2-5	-	CASSSLGPPAETQYF	TGTGCCAGCAGCTCCCTGGGCCCCCCGGCGGAGACCCAGTACTTC
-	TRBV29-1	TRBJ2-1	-	CSVGRGLEQFF	TGCAGCGTTGGTCGGGGCTTAGAGCAGTTCTTC
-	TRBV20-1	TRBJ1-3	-	CSATGPISGNTIYF	TGCAGTGCTACGGGACCGATCTCTGGAAACACCATATATTTT
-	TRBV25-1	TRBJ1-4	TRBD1	CASSEWGTGGHEKLFF	TGTGCCAGCAGTGAATGGGGGACAGGGGGCCATGAAAAACTGTTTTTT
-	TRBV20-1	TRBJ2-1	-	CSAPDPSSYNEQFF	TGCAGTGCCCCAGACCCGAGCTCCTACAATGAGCAGTTCTTC
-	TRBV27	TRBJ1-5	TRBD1	CASSSGQTGQPQHF	TGTGCCAGCAGTTCGGGACAGACGGGTCAGCCCCAGCATTTT
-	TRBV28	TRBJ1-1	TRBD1	CASSWDSYTEAFF	TGTGCCAGCAGTTGGGACAGTTACACTGAAGCTTTCTTT
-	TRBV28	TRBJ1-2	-	CASRDQDAYGYTF	TGTGCCAGCAGAGACCAGGACGCCTATGGCTACACCTTC
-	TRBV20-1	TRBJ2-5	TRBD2	CSARAGTSLGAQYF	TGCAGTGCTAGAGCCGGGACTAGCCTTGGGGCCCAGTACTTC
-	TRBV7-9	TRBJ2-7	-	CASSLLTEVYEQYF	TGTGCCAGCAGCTTACTTACTGAGGTTTACGAGCAGTACTTC
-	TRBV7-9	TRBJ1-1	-	CASSFATAEAFF	TGTGCCAGCAGCTTCGCAACTGCGGAAGCTTTCTTT
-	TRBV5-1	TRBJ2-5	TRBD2	CASSWLPGTSGSPQETQYF	TGCGCCAGCAGCTGGCTACCCGGGACTAGCGGGAGCCCCCAAGAGACCCAGTACTTC
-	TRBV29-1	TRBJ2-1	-	CSVVDRGEQFF	TGCAGCGTTGTCGATCGTGGTGAGCAGTTCTTC
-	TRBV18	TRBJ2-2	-	CASSPSAAAGVLTGELFF	TGTGCCAGCTCACCAAGTGCGGCAGCCGGGGTACTCACCGGGGAGCTGTTTTTT
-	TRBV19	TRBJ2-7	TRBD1	CASSMGTGPYEQYF	TGTGCCAGTAGTATGGGGACAGGACCCTACGAGCAGTACTTC
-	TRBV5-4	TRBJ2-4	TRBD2	CASSLVSGDAIQYF	TGTGCCAGCAGCTTGGTTAGCGGGGACGCCATTCAGTACTTC
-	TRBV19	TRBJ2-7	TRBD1	CASSDRDRGYEQYF	TGTGCCAGTAGTGACCGGGACAGGGGATACGAGCAGTACTTC
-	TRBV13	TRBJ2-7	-	CASSGRGTFVAPEQYF	TGTGCCAGCAGCGGAAGAGGGACTTTTGTAGCGCCCGAGCAGTACTTC
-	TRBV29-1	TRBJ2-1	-	CSVESRGVGEQFF	TGCAGCGTTGAGTCTCGAGGGGTGGGTGAGCAGTTCTTC
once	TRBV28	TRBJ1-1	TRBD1	CASSLGDRGRGTEAFF	TGTGCCAGCAGTTTAGGGGACAGGGGGCGCGGAACTGAAGCTTTCTTT
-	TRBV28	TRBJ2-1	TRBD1	CASTLGQGPYNEQFF	TGTGCCAGCACCCTAGGACAGGGCCCCTACAATGAGCAGTTCTTC
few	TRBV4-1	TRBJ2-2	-	CASSHAEIRELFF	TGCGCCAGCAGCCACGCGGAAATCCGGGAGCTGTTTTTT
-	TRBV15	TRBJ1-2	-	CATSPLGADYYGYTF	TGTGCCACCAGTCCTTTGGGCGCGGACTACTATGGCTACACCTTC
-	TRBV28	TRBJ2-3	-	CASSFRASLDTQYF	TGTGCCAGCAGTTTTCGGGCCAGCTTGGATACGCAGTATTTT
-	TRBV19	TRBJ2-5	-	CASSPGPKETQYF	TGTGCCAGTAGCCCGGGACCGAAAGAGACCCAGTACTTC
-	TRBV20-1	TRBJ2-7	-	CSARDLAGSYEQCF	TGCAGTGCTAGAGATCTCGCGGGAAGCTACGAGCAGTGCTTC
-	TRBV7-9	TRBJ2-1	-	CASSSGGNEQFF	TGTGCCAGCAGCTCCGGGGGAAATGAGCAGTTCTTC
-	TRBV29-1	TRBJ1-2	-	CSVLSSLEYGYTF	TGCAGCGTTCTGAGCTCCTTAGAATATGGCTACACCTTC
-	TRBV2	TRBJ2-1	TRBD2	CASTDGRSYNEQFF	TGTGCCAGCACTGACGGGAGGTCCTACAATGAGCAGTTCTTC
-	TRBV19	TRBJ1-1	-	CASSTGSVAEAFF	TGTGCCAGTAGTACGGGGTCGGTCGCTGAAGCTTTCTTT
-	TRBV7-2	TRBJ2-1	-	CASSSPEGRVVNEQFF	TGTGCCAGCAGTTCCCCCGAGGGTCGGGTGGTGAATGAGCAGTTCTTC
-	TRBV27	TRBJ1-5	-	CASSSKGTGDQPQHF	TGTGCCAGCAGTTCAAAGGGGACGGGGGATCAGCCCCAGCATTTT
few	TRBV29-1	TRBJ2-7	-	CSVLARSSYEQYF	TGCAGCGTTCTCGCCCGGAGCTCCTACGAGCAGTACTTC
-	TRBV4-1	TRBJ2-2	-	CASSQVGTGELFF	TGCGCCAGCAGCCAAGTGGGTACCGGGGAGCTGTTTTTT
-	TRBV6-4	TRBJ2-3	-	CASSDRQDTDTQYF	TGTGCCAGCAGTGACAGACAGGACACAGATACGCAGTATTTT
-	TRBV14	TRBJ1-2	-	CASSPAEGYGYTF	TGTGCCAGCAGCCCGGCGGAGGGCTATGGCTACACCTTC
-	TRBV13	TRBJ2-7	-	CASSHRDSYYEQYF	TGTGCCAGCAGCCATAGGGACTCCTACTACGAGCAGTACTTC
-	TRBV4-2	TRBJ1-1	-	CASSRTGTGVTEAFF	TGTGCCAGCAGCCGGACCGGAACGGGGGTCACTGAAGCTTTCTTT
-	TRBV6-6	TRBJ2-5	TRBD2	CASSYLASGRSETQYF	TGTGCCAGCAGTTACCTGGCTAGCGGGAGGAGTGAGACCCAGTACTTC